Listed below are T cell receptor beta chains from one sample, sequenced in a study of lymphopenia after photon versus proton radiotherapy. Data came from immunoSEQ multiplex PCR; TCRdb stores just in-frame clones and leaves some out. The repertoire holds about 19,000 clones, with 75% to 95% as singletons. Sequencing was performed on peripheral blood, taken from a patient treated with photon-based radiotherapy. These TCRs come from a man aged 55 to 70 with pancreatic cancer. The conserved cysteine and the conserved F or W are not part of the CDR3 here. Fields, in order: V gene, CDR3 protein.

V gene: TRBV5-5
CDR3 protein: ASSFPNQPQH

V gene: TRBV30
CDR3 protein: AWSQDSYQETQY

V gene: TRBV6-1
CDR3 protein: ASSEWGQITDTQY

V gene: TRBV6-5
CDR3 protein: ASSVEGDYGYT

V gene: TRBV6-5
CDR3 protein: ASSPWAGDQPQH

V gene: TRBV5-1
CDR3 protein: ASSFRPSGANVLT

V gene: TRBV10-3
CDR3 protein: AISEMSGNQPQH

V gene: TRBV19
CDR3 protein: ASSIGTGLNTEAF

V gene: TRBV6-1
CDR3 protein: ASSPTGRLNSPLH

V gene: TRBV6-5
CDR3 protein: ASSRGDRIGTEAF

V gene: TRBV27
CDR3 protein: ASRNGQGPNTEAF

V gene: TRBV6-5
CDR3 protein: ASSKGPQH

V gene: TRBV6-1
CDR3 protein: AGRQGTVGTQY

V gene: TRBV5-5
CDR3 protein: ASSLRVGQGRTEAF

V gene: TRBV28
CDR3 protein: ASSPSLAVSYGYT

V gene: TRBV19
CDR3 protein: ASSTGTSFYEQY